The clone carrying this T cell receptor beta chain showed up many times. This entry belongs to a study of low-dose radiotherapy and immunotherapy resistance in tumors. The CDR3 consists of 19 residues. Time point meaning: after trial treatment. Regarding treatment: LDRT plus nivolumab, ipilimumab, low-dose cyclophosphamide and aspirin (RACIN trial). Every donor was treated with nivolumab, ipilimumab, aspirin, low-dose cyclophosphamide and also low-dose radiotherapy. cDNA synthesis used a TRAV/TRBV-specific primer set for both chains. A roughly 20-cycle PCR with a constant-region primer and V-primer adapter amplified TCRs. In TCRdb, the reads were re-called with MiXCR into one record per CDR3 protein. The sample shows just over 90,000 distinct CDR3 sequences, 20% to 25% of them seen only once.

The chain joins TRBV21-1 to TRBJ2-7; the table calls TRBD2, which could not be checked here. TRBV21-1 is a pseudogene. This TCR was sampled from a female donor with ovarian cancer. This sample comprised PBMCs, obtained after low-dose radiotherapy plus immunotherapy. The CDR3 region is CASSKMPLERGGRTYEQYF. The CDR3 nucleotides are TGTGCCAGCAGCAAAATGCCCTTGGAGCGGGGGGGCAGGACCTACGAGCAGTACTTC.